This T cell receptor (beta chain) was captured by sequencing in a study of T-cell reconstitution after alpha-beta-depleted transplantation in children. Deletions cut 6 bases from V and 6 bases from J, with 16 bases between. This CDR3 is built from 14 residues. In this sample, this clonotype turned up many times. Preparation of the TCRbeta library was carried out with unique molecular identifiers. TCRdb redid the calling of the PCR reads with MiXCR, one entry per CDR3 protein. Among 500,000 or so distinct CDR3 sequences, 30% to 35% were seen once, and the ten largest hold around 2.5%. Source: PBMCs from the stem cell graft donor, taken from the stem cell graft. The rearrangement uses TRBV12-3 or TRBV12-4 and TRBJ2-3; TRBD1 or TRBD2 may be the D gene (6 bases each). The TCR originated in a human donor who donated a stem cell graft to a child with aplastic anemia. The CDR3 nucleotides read TGTGCCAGCAGCCACGGGGGCCGGGGCGATACGCAGTATTTT. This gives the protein CASSHGGRGDTQYF.